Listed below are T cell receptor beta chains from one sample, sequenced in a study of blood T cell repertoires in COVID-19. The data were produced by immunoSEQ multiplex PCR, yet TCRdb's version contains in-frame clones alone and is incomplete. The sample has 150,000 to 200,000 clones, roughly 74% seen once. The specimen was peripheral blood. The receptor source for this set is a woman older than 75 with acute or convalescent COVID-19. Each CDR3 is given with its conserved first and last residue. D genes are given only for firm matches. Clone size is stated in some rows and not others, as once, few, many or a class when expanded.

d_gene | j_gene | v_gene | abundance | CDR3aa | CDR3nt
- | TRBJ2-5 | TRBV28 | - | CASHRAGVSGETQYF | TGTGCCAGCCATCGCGCAGGGGTATCGGGAGAGACCCAGTACTTC
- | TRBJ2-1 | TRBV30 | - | CAWSRGVPVTGVF | TGTGCCTGGAGTCGCGGGGTACCTGTTACAGGGGTCTTC
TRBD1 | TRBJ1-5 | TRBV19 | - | CASSLHVTGGLRNQPQHF | TGTGCCAGTAGTTTGCACGTGACAGGGGGCTTGCGCAATCAGCCCCAGCATTTT
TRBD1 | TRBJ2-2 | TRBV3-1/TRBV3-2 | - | CASSQRDRNTGELFF | TGTGCCAGCAGCCAAAGGGACAGAAACACCGGGGAGCTGTTTTTT
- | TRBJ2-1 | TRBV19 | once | CASRPQSQLYNEQFF | TGTGCCAGTCGTCCACAGTCGCAGCTATACAATGAGCAGTTCTTC
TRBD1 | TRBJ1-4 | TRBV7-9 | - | CASSLSGGREKLFF | TGTGCCAGCAGCTTATCAGGGGGACGTGAAAAACTGTTTTTT
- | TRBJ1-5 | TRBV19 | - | CASSEVFNQPQHF | TGTGCCAGTAGTGAGGTTTTCAATCAGCCCCAGCATTTT
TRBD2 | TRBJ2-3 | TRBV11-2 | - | CASSALRATSGRSYTQYF | TGTGCCAGCAGCGCCCTCCGCGCTACTAGCGGGCGATCATATACGCAGTATTTT
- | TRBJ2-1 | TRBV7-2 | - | CASSSPNSEQFF | TGTGCCAGCAGTTCTCCTAATAGTGAGCAGTTCTTC
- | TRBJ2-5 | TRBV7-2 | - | CASSPRRDFLTGGTQYF | TGTGCCAGCAGCCCCCGCCGGGACTTCCTGACGGGTGGAACCCAGTACTTC
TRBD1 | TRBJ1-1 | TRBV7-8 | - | CASSWGQGATVTEAFF | TGTGCCAGCAGCTGGGGACAGGGGGCGACGGTCACTGAAGCTTTCTTT
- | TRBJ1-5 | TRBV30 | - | CAWSVPYDNQPQHF | TGTGCCTGGAGTGTGCCCTACGACAATCAGCCCCAGCATTTT
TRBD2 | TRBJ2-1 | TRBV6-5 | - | CASSFTSGGGNEQFF | TGTGCCAGCAGTTTCACTAGCGGAGGGGGGAATGAGCAGTTCTTC
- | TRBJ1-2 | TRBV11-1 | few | CASSALDRNYGYTF | TGTGCCAGCAGCGCGTTAGACAGAAACTATGGCTACACCTTC
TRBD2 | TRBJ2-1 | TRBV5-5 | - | CASSSVMGDGGNEQFF | TGTGCCAGCAGCTCGGTCATGGGAGACGGGGGGAATGAGCAGTTCTTC
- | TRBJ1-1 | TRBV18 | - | CASSLDSMNTEAFF | TGTGCCAGCTCACTTGACAGTATGAACACTGAAGCTTTCTTT
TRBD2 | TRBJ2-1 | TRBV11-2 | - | CASSLAAGGLNEQFF | TGTGCCAGCAGCTTAGCAGCGGGGGGCTTGAATGAGCAGTTCTTC
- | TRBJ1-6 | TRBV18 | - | CASSGGDNSPLHF | TGTGCCAGCTCGGGGGGTGATAATTCACCCCTCCACTTT
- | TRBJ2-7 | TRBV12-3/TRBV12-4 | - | CASSLGAAYEQYF | TGTGCCAGCAGTTTAGGCGCCGCCTACGAGCAGTACTTC
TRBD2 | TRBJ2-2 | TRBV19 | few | CASSIGASGSKAGELFF | TGTGCCAGTAGTATAGGGGCTAGCGGGAGTAAGGCCGGGGAGCTGTTTTTT
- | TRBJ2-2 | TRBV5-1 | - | CASSLQGVSGELFF | TGCGCCAGCAGCTTACAGGGTGTATCCGGGGAGCTGTTTTTT
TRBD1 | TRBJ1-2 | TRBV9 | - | CASSAYSPEGAGGYTF | TGTGCCAGCAGCGCTTATTCTCCCGAGGGGGCTGGAGGCTACACCTTC
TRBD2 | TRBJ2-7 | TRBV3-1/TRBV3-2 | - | CASSPQGSGRFHEQYF | TGTGCCAGCAGCCCTCAGGGTAGCGGGAGGTTCCACGAGCAGTACTTC
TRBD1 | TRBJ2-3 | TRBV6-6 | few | CASSYGTGGPTDTQYF | TGTGCCAGCAGTTACGGGACAGGCGGCCCCACAGATACGCAGTATTTT
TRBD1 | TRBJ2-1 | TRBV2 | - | CASCPGQNYNEQFF | TGTGCCAGCTGCCCGGGACAGAATTACAATGAGCAGTTCTTC
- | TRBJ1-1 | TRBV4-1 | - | CASSQVIRTEGSNTEAFF | TGCGCCAGCAGCCAAGTGATCAGGACAGAAGGTTCAAACACTGAAGCTTTCTTT
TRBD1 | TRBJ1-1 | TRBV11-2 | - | CASSLGNRGSTEAFF | TGTGCCAGCAGCTTAGGGAACAGGGGATCGACTGAAGCTTTCTTT
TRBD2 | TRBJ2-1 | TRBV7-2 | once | CASSWQLAGYNEQFF | TGTGCCAGCAGCTGGCAACTAGCGGGATACAATGAGCAGTTCTTC
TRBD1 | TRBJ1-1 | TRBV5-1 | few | CASSPLGQGNTEAFF | TGCGCCAGCAGCCCCCTGGGACAGGGGAACACTGAAGCTTTCTTT
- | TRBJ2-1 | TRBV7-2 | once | CASSLASGVEQFF | TGTGCCAGCAGCTTAGCTTCAGGGGTTGAGCAGTTCTTC
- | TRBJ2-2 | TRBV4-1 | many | CASSVGGSLNTGELFF | TGCGCCAGCAGCGTGGGAGGCAGCCTGAACACCGGGGAGCTGTTTTTT
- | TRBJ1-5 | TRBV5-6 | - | CASSLSALRGQPQHF | TGTGCCAGCAGCTTGTCAGCGTTGCGAGGTCAGCCCCAGCATTTT
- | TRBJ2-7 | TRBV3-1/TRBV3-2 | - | CASSPSERSSFVYEQYF | TGTGCCAGCAGCCCCTCGGAGAGGAGTTCATTCGTCTACGAGCAGTACTTC
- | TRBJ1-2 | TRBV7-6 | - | CASSPSLGSTYGYTF | TGTGCCAGCAGCCCGTCGCTAGGATCAACCTATGGCTACACCTTC
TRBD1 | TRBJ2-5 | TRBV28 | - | CASSEGAQETQYF | TGTGCCAGCAGTGAGGGGGCCCAAGAGACCCAGTACTTC
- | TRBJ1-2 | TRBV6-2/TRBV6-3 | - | CASSFRFNRINYGYTF | TGTGCCAGCAGTTTTCGCTTCAACAGGATAAACTATGGCTACACCTTC
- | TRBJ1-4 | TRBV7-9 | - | CASSWGGGGEKLFF | TGTGCCAGCAGCTGGGGCGGGGGCGGCGAAAAACTGTTTTTT
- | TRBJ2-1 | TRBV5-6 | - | CASSSFFRDNFSGEQFF | TGTGCCAGCAGCTCTTTCTTCAGGGACAATTTTAGTGGTGAGCAGTTCTTC
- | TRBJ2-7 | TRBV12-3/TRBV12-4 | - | CASALGSSYEQYF | TGTGCCAGCGCCCTAGGGAGCTCCTACGAGCAGTACTTC
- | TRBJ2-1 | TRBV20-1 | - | CSALPRDEQFF | TGCAGTGCGCTGCCCCGGGATGAGCAGTTCTTC
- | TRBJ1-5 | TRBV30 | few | CAWADRVNQPQHF | TGTGCCTGGGCCGACAGAGTCAATCAGCCCCAGCATTTT
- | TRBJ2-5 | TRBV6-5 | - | CASSWGERQETQYF | TGTGCCAGCAGTTGGGGCGAGAGACAAGAGACCCAGTACTTC
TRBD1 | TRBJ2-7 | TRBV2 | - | CASTRTGGTYEQYF | TGTGCCAGCACCCGGACAGGGGGAACCTACGAGCAGTACTTC
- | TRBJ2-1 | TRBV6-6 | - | CASSHPGGEQFF | TGTGCCAGCAGCCACCCGGGGGGCGAGCAATTCTTC
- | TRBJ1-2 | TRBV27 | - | CASSTDSTGYTF | TGTGCCAGCAGTACGGACAGTACTGGCTACACCTTC
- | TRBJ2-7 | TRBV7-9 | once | CASSLEQGREQYF | TGTGCCAGCAGCTTAGAACAGGGTCGCGAGCAGTACTTC
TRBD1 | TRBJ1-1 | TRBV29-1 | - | CSAYRGLAEAFF | TGCAGCGCCTACAGGGGATTGGCTGAAGCTTTCTTT
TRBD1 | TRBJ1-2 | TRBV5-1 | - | CASSFRPPGTGDYGYTF | TGCGCCAGCAGCTTCCGGCCCCCCGGGACAGGGGACTATGGCTACACCTTC
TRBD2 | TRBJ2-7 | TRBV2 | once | CASRLTSGGADEQYF | TGTGCCAGCAGATTAACTAGCGGGGGGGCCGACGAGCAGTACTTC
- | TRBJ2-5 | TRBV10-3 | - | CAISERQETQYF | TGTGCCATCAGTGAGCGCCAAGAGACCCAGTACTTC
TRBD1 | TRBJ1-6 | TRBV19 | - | CAVAPRGQAQPPLHF | TGTGCCGTCGCCCCACGGGGACAGGCTCAGCCACCCCTCCACTTT
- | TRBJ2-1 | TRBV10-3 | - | CAISENGLVSYNEQFF | TGTGCCATCAGTGAGAACGGACTGGTCTCCTACAATGAGCAGTTCTTC
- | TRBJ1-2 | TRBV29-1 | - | CGSGTANYGYTF | TGCGGGTCGGGAACCGCTAACTATGGCTACACCTTC
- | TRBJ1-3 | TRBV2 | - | CASSEPRAGNTIYF | TGTGCCAGCAGTGAACCCAGGGCTGGAAACACCATATATTTT
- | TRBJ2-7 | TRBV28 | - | CARPKPTLSPYEQYF | TGTGCCAGACCCAAACCTACGTTATCCCCCTACGAGCAGTACTTC
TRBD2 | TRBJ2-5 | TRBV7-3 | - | CASSLNLAGQETQYF | TGTGCCAGCAGCTTAAACCTAGCGGGACAGGAGACCCAGTACTTC
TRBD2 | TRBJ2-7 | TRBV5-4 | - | CASSPRAGDSYEQYF | TGTGCCAGCAGCCCCAGGGCGGGGGACTCCTACGAGCAGTACTTC
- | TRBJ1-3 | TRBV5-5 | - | CASSFDLAGNTIYF | TGTGCCAGCAGCTTTGACTTGGCTGGAAACACCATATATTTT
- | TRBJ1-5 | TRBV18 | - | CASSDSYSGNQPQHF | TGTGCCAGCTCAGATTCGTACTCCGGGAATCAGCCCCAGCATTTT
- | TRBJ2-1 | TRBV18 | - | CASSPNYQDNEQFF | TGTGCCAGCTCACCAAATTATCAGGACAATGAGCAGTTCTTC